These 3 T cell receptor beta chains came from one sample sequenced in a study of CD4 T cells in relation to SARS-CoV-2 and coronaviruses. These TCRs' antigens remain unknown. The data were produced by immunoSEQ multiplex PCR, yet TCRdb's version contains in-frame clones alone and is incomplete. The sample lists tens of thousands of clones, 75% to 85% occurring once. Specimen: memory CD4+ T cells from PBMCs, cultured in vitro. The receptor set was obtained from an adult with COVID-19.

CDR3 nucleotides: TGTGCCAGCAGTATAGCGGGAGCAACCGGGGAGCTGTTTTTT. This sequence encodes CASSIAGATGELFF. V is TRBV28 and J is TRBJ2-2, with TRBD2 matching over 9 bases. Germline assignment: CDR1 MDHEN and CDR2 SYDVKM. Trimming took 5 bases from V and 5 from J; bases not matched to a gene: 3. The CDR3 is made up of 14 amino acids.

This chain joins TRBV28 and TRBJ2-7, with a tentative D call TRBD1 (5 bases). The CDR3 sequence is 15 residues long. Trimming cost V 3 bases and J 2 bases, with 14 bases left between them. Germline CDR1 reads MDHEN; CDR2 reads SYDVKM. CDR3 region: CASSFNIRVPYEQYF. In nucleotides, the CDR3 is TGTGCCAGCAGTTTTAATATCAGGGTTCCCTACGAGCAGTACTTC.

The V gene is TRBV20-1, the J gene TRBJ1-1, with a weak D call TRBD1 (5 bases). CDR1 is DFQATT and CDR2 is SNEGSKA in the germline V gene (reference sequence). Trimming pared 7 bases from V and 3 bases from J, leaving 9 bases between. This CDR3 contains 11 residues. For the CDR3, the DNA is TGCAGTGGGGGCAGGGACACTGAAGCTTTCTTT. Its translation is CSGGRDTEAFF.